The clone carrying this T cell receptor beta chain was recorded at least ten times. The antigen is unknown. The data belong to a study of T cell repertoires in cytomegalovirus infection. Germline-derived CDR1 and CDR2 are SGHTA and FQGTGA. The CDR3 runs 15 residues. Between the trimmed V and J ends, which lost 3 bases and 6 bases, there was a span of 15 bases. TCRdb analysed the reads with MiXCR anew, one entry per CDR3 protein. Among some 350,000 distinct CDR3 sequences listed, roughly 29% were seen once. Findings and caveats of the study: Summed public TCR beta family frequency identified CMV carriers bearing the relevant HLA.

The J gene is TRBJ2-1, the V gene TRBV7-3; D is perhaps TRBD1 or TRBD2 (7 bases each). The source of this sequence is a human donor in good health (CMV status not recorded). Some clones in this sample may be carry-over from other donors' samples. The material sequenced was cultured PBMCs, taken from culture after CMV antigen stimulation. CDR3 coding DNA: TGTGCCAGCAGCTTGTCGTCCAGGGGGGGCAATGAGCAGTTCTTC. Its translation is CASSLSSRGGNEQFF.